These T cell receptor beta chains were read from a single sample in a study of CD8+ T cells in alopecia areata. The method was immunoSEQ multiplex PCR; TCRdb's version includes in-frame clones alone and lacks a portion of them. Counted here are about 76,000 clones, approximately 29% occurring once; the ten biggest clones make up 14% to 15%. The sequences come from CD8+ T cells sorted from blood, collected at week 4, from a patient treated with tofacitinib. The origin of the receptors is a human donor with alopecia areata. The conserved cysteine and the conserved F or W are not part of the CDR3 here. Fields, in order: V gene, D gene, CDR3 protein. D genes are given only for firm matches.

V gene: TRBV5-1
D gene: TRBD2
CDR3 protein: ASGQVGGRSGANVLT

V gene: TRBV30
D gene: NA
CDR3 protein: AWAMWSEEETQY

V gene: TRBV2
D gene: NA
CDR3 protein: ASNGPSQGHLANEKLF

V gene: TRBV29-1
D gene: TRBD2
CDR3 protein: SVPTSGTDEQF

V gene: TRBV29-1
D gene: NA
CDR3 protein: SVGGSDEQF

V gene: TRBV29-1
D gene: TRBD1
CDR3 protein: SVEKGASTEAF

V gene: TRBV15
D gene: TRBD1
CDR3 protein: ATSRGQGSGANVLT

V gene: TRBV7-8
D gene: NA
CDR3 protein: ASSFLPQGYRDEQY

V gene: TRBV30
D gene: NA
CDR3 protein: AWSQTGSTDTQY

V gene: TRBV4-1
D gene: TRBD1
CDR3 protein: ASSQRTGPTDTQY

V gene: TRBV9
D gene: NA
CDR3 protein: ASSVGSGAMNTEAF

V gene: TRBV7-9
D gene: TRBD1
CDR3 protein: ASQKPGQGQY

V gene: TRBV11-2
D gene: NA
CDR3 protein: ASSLDRSNQPQH

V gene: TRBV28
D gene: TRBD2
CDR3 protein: ASSLRTSGIEQY

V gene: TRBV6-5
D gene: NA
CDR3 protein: ASSYGVGDEQF

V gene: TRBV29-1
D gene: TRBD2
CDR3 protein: SVAGGSGTGELF

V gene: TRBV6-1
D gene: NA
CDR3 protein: ASSEFGPGSEAF

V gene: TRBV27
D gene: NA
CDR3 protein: ASSPRGGSNQPQH